This TCR beta chain stems from a study of long-term antiretroviral therapy in people with HIV. The libraries were made with immunoSEQ v3.0 at survey level. Assay used: immunoSEQ multiplex PCR; TCRdb lists only in-frame clones, some missing. Among tens of thousands of clones, more than 95% were seen once, and the ten largest hold around 3.1%. With respect to this clone: The antigen is unknown.

Held in samples before DNA extraction were roughly 1-11 million cryopreserved PBMC. V was clipped by 0 bases and J by 3 bases, with 8 bases between them. The CDR3 is 14 residues long. Germline-derived CDR1 and CDR2 are SGHTA and FQGNSA. Study outcomes and limitations: Increased diversity was seen after ART, yet it remained lower than in transplant donor controls. Blood sampling spanned 2004 to 2017, possibly under older ART regimens.

This chain links TRBV7-2 with TRBJ2-5, with a tentative D call TRBD2 (6 bases). This clonotype was obtained from a man aged 25-40 years with HIV. Specimen: unsorted PBMCs, collected 6.9 years after starting antiretroviral therapy. CDR3 sequence (DNA): TGTGCCAGCAGCTTAGCCACGGGGGAAGAGACCCAGTACTTC. Translation gives CASSLATGEETQYF.